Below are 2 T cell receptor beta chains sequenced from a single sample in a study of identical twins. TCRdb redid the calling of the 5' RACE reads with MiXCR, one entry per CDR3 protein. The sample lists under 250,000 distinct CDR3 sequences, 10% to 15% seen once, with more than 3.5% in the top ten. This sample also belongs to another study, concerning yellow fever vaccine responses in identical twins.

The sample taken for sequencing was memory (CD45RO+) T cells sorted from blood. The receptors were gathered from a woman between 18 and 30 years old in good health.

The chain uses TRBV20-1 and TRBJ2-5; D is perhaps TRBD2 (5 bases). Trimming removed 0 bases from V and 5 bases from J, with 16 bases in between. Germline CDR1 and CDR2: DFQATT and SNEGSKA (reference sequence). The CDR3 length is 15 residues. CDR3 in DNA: TGCAGTGCTAGAGATTCTTCGAGCGGCGACGAGACCCAGTACTTC. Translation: CSARDSSSGDETQYF.

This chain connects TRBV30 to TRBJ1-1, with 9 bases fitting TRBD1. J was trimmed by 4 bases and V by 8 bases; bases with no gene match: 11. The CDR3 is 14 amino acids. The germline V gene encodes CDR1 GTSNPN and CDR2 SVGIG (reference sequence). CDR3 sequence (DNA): TGTGCCCGGGACAGGGAAGTGTCGGCCACTGAAGCTTTCTTT. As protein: CARDREVSATEAFF. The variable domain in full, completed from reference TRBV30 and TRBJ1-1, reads SQTIHQWPATLVQPVGSPLSLECTVEGTSNPNLYWYRQAAGRGLQLLFYSVGIGQISSEVPQNLSASRPQDRQFILSSKKLLLSDSGFYLCARDREVSATEAFFGQGTRLTVV.